Listed here are 10 T cell receptor beta chains from one sample, sequenced in a study of technical replicates of blood from several donors. Measured with immunoSEQ multiplex PCR; TCRdb has only the in-frame clones, and not every one. The profile covers approximately 59,000 clones, with approximately 83% appearing a single time and approximately 4.8% taken by the ten largest. The specimen was PBMCs. The origin of the receptors is a human donor in good health. Some clones in this sample may be carry-over from other donors' samples.

The chain uses TRBV7-9 and TRBJ2-5; TRBD1 matches at 7 bases. The germline CDR1 and CDR2 sequences are SEHNR and FQNEAQ (reference sequence). Trimming took 1 base from V and 2 from J; bases not matched to a gene: 4. The CDR3 is 15 amino acids. Here the CDR3 reads CASSLEQGVQETQYF. CDR3 DNA sequence: TGTGCCAGCAGCTTAGAGCAGGGGGTTCAAGAGACCCAGTACTTC. The variable domain in full, with the rest retrieved from reference TRBV7-9 and TRBJ2-5, is DTGVSQNPRHKITKRGQNVTFRCDPISEHNRLYWYRQTLGQGPEFLTYFQNEAQLEKSRLLSDRFSAERPKGSFSTLEIQRTEQGDSAMYLCASSLEQGVQETQYFGPGTRLLVL.

The chain employs TRBV4-3 and TRBJ2-1, with 8 positions matching TRBD2. V lost 6 bases to trimming and J lost 1 base; unmatched junction nucleotides: 5. Germline CDR1 reads LGHNA; CDR2 reads YSLEER. The CDR3 runs to 15 residues. The CDR3 spells CASSRTSFSYNEQFF. The CDR3 nucleotides are TGCGCCAGCAGTCGGACTAGCTTTTCCTACAATGAGCAGTTCTTC.

The V gene is TRBV27, the J gene TRBJ2-7; TRBD1 might be the D (6 bases). Per germline, CDR1 MNHEY and CDR2 SMNVEV (reference sequence). This CDR3 region has 13 residues. V was cut by 7 bases and J by 3 bases, with 13 bases left in between. The CDR3 nucleotides read TGTGCCAGCAAATTTTCGGACAGCTACGAGCAGTACTTC. It specifies CASKFSDSYEQYF.

The rearrangement uses TRBV2 and TRBJ2-3; TRBD2 matches 11 bases. Per germline, CDR1 SNHLY and CDR2 FYNNEI. J lost 3 bases, V lost 1 base, and 3 bases had no gene match. The CDR3 is 16 amino acids. The CDR3 region has the DNA TGTGCCAGCAGTGAAGAAAGGACTAGCGGGACAGATACGCAGTATTTT. Its translation: CASSEERTSGTDTQYF.

This rearrangement joins TRBV5-5 to TRBJ2-3; TRBD2 matches at 8 bases. Per germline, CDR1 SGHKS and CDR2 YYEKEE (reference sequence). Germline trimming cut 4 bases from V and 4 bases from J; bases unmatched to any gene: 8. The CDR3 totals 15 residues. CDR3 in amino acids: CASSLTGGGADTQYF. The CDR3 DNA reads as TGTGCCAGCAGCCTGACGGGGGGGGGAGCAGATACGCAGTATTTT.

This chain joins TRBV19 and TRBJ1-2, with a tentative D call TRBD1 (5 bases). CDR1 and CDR2 (germline): LNHDA, SQIVND (reference sequence). The CDR3 length is 13 residues. V was clipped by 6 bases and J by 8 bases, with 16 bases between them. The CDR3 sequence: CASRPRQGGGYTF. For the CDR3, the DNA is TGTGCCAGTAGGCCCCGGCAGGGAGGGGGCTACACCTTC.

This chain joins TRBV14 and TRBJ2-7; D gene unclear. The CDR3 consists of 14 residues. V was clipped by 1 base and J by 0 bases, with 7 bases between them. Germline CDR1 SGHDN, CDR2 FVKESK. The CDR3 nucleotides read TGTGCCAGCAGCCAAGGACGGAGCTCCTACGAGCAGTACTTC. It encodes CASSQGRSSYEQYF.

The gene calls are TRBV2 and TRBJ1-1; D possibly corresponds to TRBD1 (6 bases). Looked up from germline, CDR1 is SNHLY and CDR2 is FYNNEI. The V end was cut by 6 bases, the J end by 3 bases, with 17 bases between. There are 15 residues in the CDR3. The CDR3 DNA reads as TGTGCCAGCAGACCAGGGGACGGACGTTACACTGAAGCTTTCTTT. Its protein product is CASRPGDGRYTEAFF.

This clone occurred a few times. The V call is TRBV15, the J call TRBJ2-1; 11 nucleotides align to TRBD1. The CDR3 has 15 amino acids. J was trimmed by 7 bases and V by 3 bases; bases with no gene match: 5. Germline V CDR1 and CDR2: LNHNV, YYDKDF (reference sequence). The CDR3, as DNA: TGTGCCACCAGCAGTGGACAGGGGGCATTTAATGAGCAGTTCTTC. Translating gives CATSSGQGAFNEQFF.

This clone was detected once. The chain has TRBV7-9 and TRBJ1-1; tentatively, D is TRBD1 (5 bases). CDR3 length equals 14 residues. The V gene's germline CDR1 is SEHNR and CDR2 FQNEAQ (reference sequence). The ends were cut back, 0 bases at V and 4 bases at J, with 9 bases in the middle. In DNA, the CDR3 is TGTGCCAGCAGCTTAGCTGGGGGGATCACTGAAGCTTTCTTT. Translated: CASSLAGGITEAFF.